This T cell receptor (beta chain) was captured by sequencing in a study of glioma-infiltrating T cells after dendritic cell vaccination. Study-wide background: Patients had newly diagnosed or recurrent glioblastoma and received dendritic cell vaccines.

Generated by immunoSEQ multiplex PCR, the TCRdb table keeps only in-frame clones and is missing some. The table lists approximately 110,000 clones, roughly 89% of them singletons. Germline V lookup: CDR1 MNHEY, CDR2 SVGAGI. Trimming removed 6 bases from V and 8 bases from J, with 16 bases in between. The length of the CDR3 is 13 residues. Time point given: after dendritic cell vaccination, including at tumor progression/relapse. Selection required adequate fresh-frozen tumor tissue plus more than two years' survival data. This sequence was found in a human donor with glioblastoma. The V gene is TRBV6-5, the J gene TRBJ1-2; TRBD1 is a possible D gene (6 bases). The input for sequencing was blood, taken after dendritic cell vaccination. The CDR3 region has the DNA TGTGCCAGCAGCCGACAGGCCCGGTACGGCTACACCTTC. Translated: CASSRQARYGYTF.